This T cell receptor beta chain was sequenced during a study of blood T cell repertoires in COVID-19 (dated by TCRdb to 2019 to 2021). General notes on the study: The collaborator samples originated in the United States, Italy and Spain and spanned the acute and convalescent phases of COVID-19. The prospective study material was composed of cDNA or gDNA derived from T cells, B-cell-depleted T cells, or PBMCs. Subjects who had been exposed to COVID-19, were actively infected with it, or had recovered from it provided the deeply sampled blood TCRbeta repertoires that made up the dataset. The repertoires were released in a freely available public database intended as a resource for research on the immune response to SARS-CoV-2. Samples came from the ongoing ImmuneRACE study (first 160 participants) plus 1,254 subjects from 6 global collaborators. The sample metadata nearly always contained a de-identified subject ID, COVID-19 status, age in years and sex. HLA class I and class II types, where available, came from metadata supplied by the sample provider rather than from assay-based typing.

Taken from cysteine to phenylalanine, the CDR3 has 11 residues. Left in the record is the CDR3 DNA by itself, 33 bases read in frame from the first base. Between the V and J ends, shortened by 4 bases and 5 bases respectively, the junction contains 5 bases. In Seattle, one collaborating source enrolled patients while the infection was active and tracked those patients longitudinally over the course of disease. Collaborating institutions collected whole blood in K2EDTA tubes following their own protocols. For TCRbeta analysis, collaborators shipped samples as frozen whole blood, isolated PBMCs, or DNA extracted from either of those sample types. Comment on this clone: No cognate antigen has been identified for it. Qualities for individual bases were not recorded, and no much larger clone is one base off.

TCRbeta CDR3 regions were amplified from genomic DNA using the immunoSEQ Assay, a bias-controlled multiplex PCR. Concerning the study's data processing: The number of nucleated cells in each sample was estimated by amplification of reference gene primers within the assay. To quantify the absolute abundance of each unique TCRbeta CDR3 rearrangement, sequence reads were collapsed and filtered. Productive Simpson clonality was computed per sample as the square root of Simpson's diversity index over productive rearrangements. This immuneACCESS table, as held by TCRdb, lists in-frame sequences with V and J called but not all clones. Of the missing ones, under half trace to an unresolved V gene in checked studies; the others have no known cause. V, J and clone size reflect that table, while D and trimming were determined from the DNA. Here the sample has approximately 140,000 clones; over 75% occur a single time. The ten most abundant clones make up under 15% of the sample.

The research as a whole found: Clinical and demographic metadata were provided uncurated, with the amount varying by source and participant.

The source of this sequence is a man between 18 and 35 years old with COVID-19, enrolled during active disease. The sequence links TRBV12-3 or TRBV12-4 to TRBJ1-1, with the identity of the D gene unclear. What was sequenced was peripheral blood. This receptor carries the CDR3 CASSSGTEAFF. The nucleotide sequence reads TGTGCCAGCAGTTCGGGTACTGAAGCTTTCTTT.